Shown below are 8 T cell receptor beta chains from a single sample sequenced in a study of T cell clonality in common variable immunodeficiency (dated by TCRdb to the mid-2010s). Their target antigens are unknown. The library was built by means of the immunoSEQ multiplex PCR assay. Held by TCRdb, this immuneACCESS table contains in-frame sequences only and omits some clones. Under half of the omission traces to an unresolved V gene where checked; the cause of the rest is unknown. The sample records more than 30,000 clones, none occurring a single time. The top ten clones comprise roughly 6.7% of the sample. Study-wide conclusions, independent of this receptor: Fewer deletions and N-nucleotide insertions were reportedly observed in CVID TCRbeta sequences, and highly modified clones with 13 or more V deletions were reportedly absent from CVID TCRbeta sequences.

Sequencing was performed on peripheral blood mononuclear cells. The receptor source for this set is a human donor with common variable immunodeficiency.

To note about this clone: The read ends 3 residues before the CDR3 terminus; that terminus is restored from the germline J gene. The chain is built from TRBV7-2 and TRBJ1-5, with D tentatively TRBD1 (5 bases). Germline-derived CDR1 and CDR2 are SGHTA and FQGNSA. CDR3 length: 15 residues. The V and J ends lost 4 bases and 9 bases respectively, with 19 bases between them. This CDR3 reads CASSSDTTGGPPQHF. The DNA read from the CDR3 is TGTGCCAGCAGCTCTGATACAACAGGAGGTCCGCCC.

This clone was picked up a small number of times. Here the CDR3 reads CASSHPLAGRYEQYF. The CDR3 bases that were read are TGTGCCAGCAGTCATCCACTAGCGGGTCGATACGAG. The chain is built from TRBV2 and TRBJ2-7, with 9 bases matching TRBD2. The read stops 3 residues short of the end of the CDR3; the missing end is completed from the germline J gene. The germline V gene encodes CDR1 SNHLY and CDR2 FYNNEI. The CDR3 totals 15 residues. Losses at the gene ends were 5 bases for V and 4 bases for J; bases not matched to a gene: 9. The full variable domain, with the rest looked up from reference TRBV2 and TRBJ2-7, is EPEVTQTPSHQVTQMGQEVILRCVPISNHLYFYWYRQILGQKVEFLVSFYNNEISEKSEIFDDQFSVERPDGSNFTLKIRSTKLEDSAMYFCASSHPLAGRYEQYFGPGTRLTVT.

As to this clone: From the germline J gene comes the end of the CDR3, since the read stops 3 residues before it. The chain is built from TRBV5-1 and TRBJ2-7, with TRBD2 identical over 11 bases. Germline V gene lookup returns CDR1 SGHRS and CDR2 YFSETQ. After removal of 4 bases from V and 5 bases from J, the junction contained 5 bases not matched to a gene. The CDR3 consists of 14 residues. The part of the CDR3 DNA that was read is TGCGCCAGCAGCCCCGGGACTAGCGGCCACGAG. Translated, it gives CASSPGTSGHE. In full, the CDR3 is CASSPGTSGHEQYF.

This clone turned up a few times. The CDR3 extends 3 residues past the end of the read, so its final part is completed from the germline J gene. The chain joins TRBV7-3 to TRBJ2-1; TRBD1 is a possible D gene (6 bases). Looked up from germline, CDR1 is SGHTA and CDR2 is FQGTGA. Trimming took 1 base from V and 4 from J, leaving 11 bases between them. The CDR3 extends over 15 amino acids. The covered CDR3 bases are TGTGCCAGCAGCTTAAGCCGGGACAAATACAATGAG. Encoded protein: CASSLSRDKYNE. The complete CDR3 protein is CASSLSRDKYNEQFF.

The sample holds many counts of this clone. The read comes to an end 3 residues before the CDR3 does, leaving the germline J gene to fill in the end. The sample has other DNA sequences that encode this CDR3 too. The chain joins TRBV12-5 to TRBJ2-7, with 7 bases that match TRBD2. This CDR3 is 13 amino acids long. The junction had 7 bases not matched to a gene; V was cut back by 5 bases and J by 6 bases. Germline assignment: CDR1 LGHNT and CDR2 FRNRAP. The covered CDR3 bases are TGTGCTAGTGGTCACAAAACTAGCGTCGAG. This gives the protein CASGHKTSVE. The entire CDR3 is CASGHKTSVEQYF.

Ten or more counts support this clone. The read terminates 3 residues before the CDR3 end, so the remaining end is supplied by the germline J gene. The rearrangement links TRBV7-8 to TRBJ2-1, with unresolved D. Trimming stripped 8 bases from V and 5 bases from J, with 10 bases between. This CDR3 contains 12 residues. In germline, CDR1 is SGHVS, CDR2 FQNEAQ. CDR3 in amino acids: CASRTNNNEQFF. CDR3 DNA (partial): TGTGCCAGCCGTACAAATAACAATGAG.

As regards this clone: The read halts 3 residues ahead of the CDR3 end, with the missing end drawn from the germline J gene. The chain carries TRBV7-3 and TRBJ2-7, with TRBD2 as a possible D gene (5 bases). CDR3 length: 14 amino acids. V was trimmed by 2 bases and J by 5 bases, leaving 13 bases between them. Germline V lookup: CDR1 SGHTA, CDR2 FQGTGA. The CDR3 bases that were read are TGTGCCAGCAGCTTAGATAGGGTTAGCGACGAG. Its translation is CASSLDRVSDE. The complete CDR3 reads CASSLDRVSDEQYF. Combining the CDR3 with reference TRBV7-3 and TRBJ2-7 gives the whole variable domain GAGVSQTPSNKVTEKGKYVELRCDPISGHTALYWYRQSLGQGPEFLIYFQGTGAADDSGLPNDRFFAVRPEGSVSTLKIQRTERGDSAVYLCASSLDRVSDEQYFGPGTRLTVT.

This clone was recorded at least ten times. The CDR3: CASSLAGQGASEAFF. The CDR3 bases that were read are TGTGCCAGCAGCTTAGCGGGACAGGGGGCCTCTGAA. The rearrangement joins TRBV7-3 to TRBJ1-1; 12 bases line up with TRBD1. The read stops 3 residues short of the end of the CDR3; the missing end is completed from the germline J gene. The CDR3 totals 15 residues. The ends lost 2 bases at V and 6 bases at J; junction bases unmatched: 4. Germline V gives CDR1 SGHTA, CDR2 FQGTGA.